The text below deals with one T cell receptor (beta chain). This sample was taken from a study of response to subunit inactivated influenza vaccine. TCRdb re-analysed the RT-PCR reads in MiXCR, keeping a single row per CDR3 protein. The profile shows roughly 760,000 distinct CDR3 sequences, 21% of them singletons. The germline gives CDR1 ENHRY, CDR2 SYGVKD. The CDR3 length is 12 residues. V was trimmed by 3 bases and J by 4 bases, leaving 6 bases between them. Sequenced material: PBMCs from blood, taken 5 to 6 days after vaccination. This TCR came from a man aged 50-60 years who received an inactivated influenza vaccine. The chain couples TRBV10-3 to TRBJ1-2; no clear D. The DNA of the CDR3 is TGTGCCATCAGTGACTCCCTCTATGGCTACACCTTC. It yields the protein CAISDSLYGYTF.